This T cell receptor beta chain was retrieved from a study of T cell responses to AZD1222 COVID-19 vaccine. General study findings and limits: Regions 160-218 and 743-854 dominated among vaccine-associated CD4 TCRs spanning spike. At baseline, just 5 or 6 AZD1222 recipients tested seropositive.

On this clone itself: Its antigen remains unidentified.

Profiled with immunoSEQ multiplex PCR; TCRdb holds only in-frame clones, not every one. The profile shows approximately 120,000 clones, 80% to 90% of them singletons. Specimen: peripheral blood, collected on day 0 of MenACWY control vaccination. The TCR comes from an adult in good health.

This CDR3 is CASSPRGVAGNPDTQYF. The CDR3, as DNA: TGTGCCAGCAGCCCCCGTGGGGTGGCAGGGAACCCAGATACGCAGTATTTT. The chain carries TRBV7-3 and TRBJ2-3, with D possibly TRBD1 on 5 matching bases. The CDR3 has 17 residues. Trimming removed 5 bases at V and 4 bases at J, with 22 bases between. Germline assignment: CDR1 SGHTA and CDR2 FQGTGA.